The next 26 T cell receptor beta chains were all read from a single sample in a study of graft-versus-host responses after intestinal transplantation (dated by TCRdb to the early 2020s). What this sample's time point label stands for: cells obtained before transplantation from donor or recipient. These receptors have no known antigen. Library preparation used the immunoSEQ multiplex PCR assay. In TCRdb, the immuneACCESS table is reduced to in-frame sequences with V and J assigned. These tables do not hold every clone; where another copy was compared, an unresolved V gene accounts for under half, and the others remain unexplained. This sample gives about 78,000 clones in total; around 90% of them show up just once. Less than 9.5% of the sample rests with the top ten. The input for sequencing was unstimulated CD8+ T cells sorted from spleen or lymph node cells, taken before transplant. The receptors come from a human donor who was the organ donor for an intestinal transplant.

This sequence joins TRBV2 and TRBJ2-7; the D gene is possibly TRBD2 (6 bases). CDR1 SNHLY and CDR2 FYNNEI come from the germline V gene. The V and J ends lost 2 bases and 5 bases respectively, with 19 bases between them. CDR3 size: 16 residues. CDR3 DNA sequence: TGTGCCAGCAGTGAATGGGGAGGTCCCCCAGCGGACGAGCAGTACTTC. Protein product: CASSEWGGPPADEQYF.

The genes are TRBV19 and TRBJ1-1; D not certain. V gave up 7 bases and J gave up 10 bases, with 13 bases separating them. The CDR3 loop spans 11 amino acids. From germline, CDR1 is LNHDA and CDR2 SQIVND (reference sequence). The CDR3 DNA is TGTGCCAGTACCTTGTATGGGGTAGCTTTCTTT. Its protein product is CASTLYGVAFF.

The chain carries TRBV28 and TRBJ1-2; the D is unclear. This CDR3 contains 14 residues. Deletions cut 4 bases from V and 6 bases from J, with 15 bases between. Germline loops: CDR1 MDHEN, CDR2 SYDVKM. DNA for the CDR3: TGTGCCAGCAGTTCCTCGGTCCCACAGCATGGCTACACCTTC. Translation gives CASSSSVPQHGYTF.

The chain recombines TRBV14 with TRBJ1-2; TRBD1 aligns across 7 bases. The CDR3 extends over 15 amino acids. Losses at the gene ends were 5 bases for V and 4 bases for J; bases not matched to a gene: 10. CDR1 is SGHDN, CDR2 FVKESK, per germline. CDR3 DNA sequence: TGTGCCAGCAGCTCCGGCAGGACAGGCCTCTATGGCTACACCTTC. Its protein is CASSSGRTGLYGYTF.

The chain combines TRBV5-4 with TRBJ2-1, with a possible D match to TRBD1 (6 bases). Germline lookup yields CDR1 SGHNT and CDR2 YYREEE (reference sequence). Trimming cost V 4 bases and J 10 bases, with 15 bases left between them. The CDR3 loop spans 13 amino acids. DNA of the CDR3: TGTGCCAGCAGCGTCGACAGGCGCGACGAGCAGTTCTTC. Amino acids: CASSVDRRDEQFF. Combining the CDR3 with reference TRBV5-4 and TRBJ2-1 gives the whole variable domain ETGVTQSPTHLIKTRGQQVTLRCSSQSGHNTVSWYQQALGQGPQFIFQYYREEENGRGNFPPRFSGLQFPNYSSELNVNALELDDSALYLCASSVDRRDEQFFGPGTRLTVL.

The chain couples TRBV27 to TRBJ1-1; 7 nucleotides align to TRBD1. The CDR3 loop spans 16 amino acids. In germline, CDR1 is MNHEY, CDR2 SMNVEV (reference sequence). Losses at the gene ends were 2 bases for V and 4 bases for J; bases not matched to a gene: 10. This chain's CDR3 is CASSLAFRGSGTEAFF. CDR3 bases: TGTGCCAGCAGTTTAGCATTCAGGGGGAGCGGCACTGAAGCTTTCTTT.

This clone was counted a single time. V gene TRBV11-2 combines with J gene TRBJ2-7; D not certain. Looked up from germline, CDR1 is SGHAT and CDR2 is FQNNGV. CDR3 length: 12 residues. Trimming took off 4 bases at V and 6 bases at J, with 10 bases between the two ends. The CDR3 is CASSSRSTEQYF. CDR3 DNA: TGTGCCAGCAGCTCGAGGAGTACCGAGCAGTACTTC.

The chain combines TRBV5-6 with TRBJ2-3, with a possible D match to TRBD1 (5 bases). This CDR3 spans 14 amino acids. V lost 2 bases, J lost 2 bases, and 9 bases lay in between. Germline values: CDR1 SGHDT, CDR2 YYEEEE. The CDR3 protein is CASSFWGFTDTQYF. CDR3 coding DNA: TGTGCCAGCAGCTTCTGGGGCTTCACAGATACGCAGTATTTT.

The J gene is TRBJ2-7, the V gene TRBV11-2, with TRBD2 matching over 13 bases. CDR3 size: 16 residues. After removal of 5 bases from V and 4 bases from J, the junction contained 8 bases not matched to a gene. Germline CDR1 and CDR2: SGHAT and FQNNGV. CDR3 region: CASSHRTSGGVYEQYF. The CDR3 coding sequence is TGTGCCAGCAGCCATCGGACTAGCGGGGGAGTATACGAGCAGTACTTC. Full variable domain (rest looked up from reference TRBV11-2 and TRBJ2-7): EAGVAQSPRYKIIEKRQSVAFWCNPISGHATLYWYQQILGQGPKLLIQFQNNGVVDDSQLPKDRFSAERLKGVDSTLKIQPAKLEDSAVYLCASSHRTSGGVYEQYFGPGTRLTVT.

This chain connects TRBV30 to TRBJ1-1; 10 nucleotides line up with TRBD1. V gave up 0 bases and J gave up 11 bases; unmatched junction bases: 3. The CDR3 has 12 residues. Looked up from germline, CDR1 is GTSNPN and CDR2 is SVGIG (reference sequence). The CDR3 region is CAWSVGTGAAFF. CDR3 nucleotides: TGTGCCTGGAGTGTTGGGACAGGGGCCGCTTTCTTT.

This clone was seen a single time. J is TRBJ2-7 and V is TRBV2; D unresolved. The CDR3 sequence is 12 residues long. With 4 bases removed from V and 5 bases from J, the gap between germline ends came to 9 bases. Germline V lookup: CDR1 SNHLY, CDR2 FYNNEI. The CDR3 DNA is TGTGCCAGCAGTGGTGTTAGGGACGAGCAGTACTTC. Protein: CASSGVRDEQYF. Variable domain in full (rest from reference TRBV2 and TRBJ2-7): EPEVTQTPSHQVTQMGQEVILRCVPISNHLYFYWYRQILGQKVEFLVSFYNNEISEKSEIFDDQFSVERPDGSNFTLKIRSTKLEDSAMYFCASSGVRDEQYFGPGTRLTVT.

The chain carries TRBV30 and TRBJ2-2; D possibly corresponds to TRBD1 (6 bases). The CDR3 spans 14 residues. Trimming cost V 4 bases and J 3 bases, with 12 bases left between them. The germline V gene has CDR1 GTSNPN and CDR2 SVGIG (reference sequence). CDR3 amino acids: CAWKGAGDTGELFF. The CDR3 DNA reads as TGTGCCTGGAAGGGAGCAGGGGACACCGGGGAGCTGTTTTTT.

The chain recombines TRBV5-1 with TRBJ1-1; no clear D. The ends were cut back, 4 bases at V and 0 bases at J, with 13 bases in the middle. Germline loops: CDR1 SGHRS, CDR2 YFSETQ. The CDR3 runs 15 residues. CDR3 coding DNA: TGCGCCAGCAGCCCTCCCACGGATTTGAACACTGAAGCTTTCTTT. Its translation: CASSPPTDLNTEAFF.

The table lists this clone with a count of one. The gene calls are TRBV15 and TRBJ2-1, with 9 bases fitting TRBD2. The CDR3 loop spans 19 amino acids. Germline V gene data show CDR1 as LNHNV and CDR2 as YYDKDF (reference sequence). With 1 base clipped from V and 2 bases from J, the junction kept 12 bases outside the gene matches. The CDR3 reads CATSRGLGLAKPAYNEQFF. The CDR3 DNA follows: TGTGCCACCAGCAGAGGCCTTGGACTAGCGAAGCCGGCCTACAATGAGCAGTTCTTC.

The chain is built from TRBV13 and TRBJ2-7, with D uncertain. Trimming pared 8 bases from V and 5 bases from J, leaving 10 bases between. Germline lookup yields CDR1 PRHDT and CDR2 FYEKMQ (reference sequence). CDR3 length: 11 amino acids. CDR3 sequence (DNA): TGTGCCAGCGGCGTACGGGACGAGCAGTACTTC. This codes for CASGVRDEQYF.

This chain uses TRBV27 with TRBJ2-3, with TRBD2 matching 14 bases. The CDR3 runs 15 residues. CDR1 and CDR2 (germline): MNHEY, SMNVEV (reference sequence). Trimming at V came to 2 bases and at J to 7 bases, leaving 2 bases not matched to a gene. Here the CDR3 reads CASSLGTSGGNTQYF. The CDR3 region has the DNA TGTGCCAGCAGTTTAGGGACTAGCGGGGGAAATACGCAGTATTTT.

J is TRBJ2-5 and V is TRBV7-2; maybe TRBD2 (6 bases). Germline CDR1 SGHTA, CDR2 FQGNSA. The CDR3 is 14 amino acids. Trimming cost V 3 bases and J 0 bases, with 8 bases left between them. CDR3 protein: CASSLGGDQETQYF. DNA of the CDR3: TGTGCCAGCAGCTTGGGCGGGGACCAAGAGACCCAGTACTTC.

J is TRBJ1-5 and V is TRBV5-8; possible D gene TRBD1, 6 bases. Germline V gene sequence: CDR1 SGHTS, CDR2 YDEGEE. V was trimmed by 1 base and J by 2 bases, leaving 16 bases between them. The CDR3 length is 17 residues. CDR3 region: CASSLFRGAVGNQPQHF. The CDR3 coding sequence is TGTGCCAGCAGCTTGTTTCGGGGGGCGGTAGGCAATCAGCCCCAGCATTTT.

The rearrangement links TRBV5-1 to TRBJ2-3; tentative D call: TRBD2 (6 bases). The germline V gene encodes CDR1 SGHRS and CDR2 YFSETQ. This CDR3 has 12 residues. V lost 7 bases and J 13 bases, leaving 19 bases between the germline ends. Here the CDR3 reads CASGTYSGGEYF. CDR3 in DNA: TGCGCCAGCGGTACTTATAGCGGTGGGGAGTATTTT.

As for this clone: This specimen includes other DNA sequences encoding the same CDR3. This chain joins TRBV30 and TRBJ1-4, with D hard to call. Trimming took 8 bases from V and 2 from J, leaving 9 bases between them. The CDR3 contains 12 residues. CDR1 GTSNPN and CDR2 SVGIG come from the germline V gene (reference sequence). The CDR3 reads CAATSTNEKLFF. DNA for the CDR3: TGTGCCGCCACATCGACTAATGAAAAACTGTTTTTT.

The chain carries TRBV11-2 and TRBJ2-7, with a possible D match to TRBD2 (7 bases). The CDR3 sequence is 15 residues long. The ends were cut back, 5 bases at V and 2 bases at J, with 16 bases in the middle. The germline V gene has CDR1 SGHAT and CDR2 FQNNGV. The CDR3 spells CASSARGRGTYEQYF. Here the CDR3 DNA reads TGTGCCAGCAGCGCGAGGGGGAGGGGTACCTACGAGCAGTACTTC.

This clone was counted a single time. The sample has other DNA sequences that encode this CDR3 too. The CDR3, as DNA: TGTGCCAGCAGTCTCCAAGACAGTTCCTCCTACGAGCAGTACTTC. This codes for CASSLQDSSSYEQYF. V usage is TRBV27 and J usage is TRBJ2-7, with D possibly matching TRBD1 (5 bases). Trimming pared 5 bases from V and 0 bases from J, leaving 14 bases between. This CDR3 is 15 amino acids long. From germline, CDR1 is MNHEY and CDR2 SMNVEV (reference sequence).

This clone was recorded once. The gene calls are TRBV9 and TRBJ2-1, with 9 bases fitting TRBD1. The CDR3 sequence is 13 residues long. The V segment lost 4 bases and the J segment 8 bases; nucleotides outside the gene matches: 4. Germline V gene sequence: CDR1 SGDLS, CDR2 YYNGEE. CDR3 in DNA: TGTGCCAGCAGCTGGACAGGGGAGGATGAGCAGTTCTTC. Protein product: CASSWTGEDEQFF.

CDR3 sequence reads: CASSLAGGNQPQHF. CDR3 DNA sequence: TGTGCCAGCAGCTTGGCCGGGGGCAATCAGCCCCAGCATTTT. V gene TRBV5-6 combines with J gene TRBJ1-5; the D is unclear. The germline V and J ends were trimmed by 0 bases and 2 bases, with 6 bases remaining between them. The CDR3 consists of 14 residues. Germline CDR1 and CDR2: SGHDT and YYEEEE. The full variable domain, with the rest looked up from reference TRBV5-6 and TRBJ1-5, is DAGVTQSPTHLIKTRGQQVTLRCSPKSGHDTVSWYQQALGQGPQFIFQYYEEEERQRGNFPDRFSGHQFPNYSSELNVNALLLGDSALYLCASSLAGGNQPQHFGDGTRLSIL.

This clone was counted once. The genes are TRBV5-1 and TRBJ2-2; 8 positions agree with TRBD1. Germline V gene sequence: CDR1 SGHRS, CDR2 YFSETQ. The CDR3 is 16 amino acids. V gave up 7 bases and J gave up 1 base; unmatched junction bases: 9. The CDR3 nucleotides read TGCGCCAGCCGCCTCTCGACAGGGGTGAACACCGGGGAGCTGTTTTTT. Its protein is CASRLSTGVNTGELFF.

This chain uses TRBV29-1 with TRBJ1-2; 9 bases align to TRBD1. This CDR3 region has 12 residues. V was pared by 5 bases and J by 4 bases, with 2 bases of the junction left unmatched. Germline CDR1 and CDR2: SQVTM and ANQGSEA. CDR3 loop: CSVTGGVYGYTF. The DNA for the CDR3 is TGCAGCGTTACAGGGGGCGTCTATGGCTACACCTTC.